This entry is about one TCR beta chain. Its antigen is not identified. The primer mix had 60 Vbeta and 13 Jbeta primers. Profiled with immunoSEQ multiplex PCR; TCRdb holds only in-frame clones, not every one. The sample data list about 130,000 clones. The sample comes from a study of cytomegalovirus exposure and HLA in healthy donors. About the study: Counted in an early data release were 75 million to 85 million unique TCRs from HLA-typed donors. Broader study findings: As was reported, the HLA-A and HLA-B alleles of most subjects were accurately predicted from TCR beta sequences. Several top significant clusters appeared, in a later analysis, to be linked to common viral pathogens. A missense variant in DCLRE1C was later tied to TCR beta V- and J-gene trimming.

The CDR3 is 14 amino acids. Germline V gene data show CDR1 as MDHEN and CDR2 as SYDVKM. Trimming pared 2 bases from V and 0 bases from J, leaving 6 bases between. Sequenced: PBMCs. The chain links TRBV28 to TRBJ2-3; D might be TRBD2 (5 bases). This TCR was recovered from a woman in her forties in good health and CMV-seropositive. CDR3 amino acids: CASSLTGSTDTQYF. DNA for the CDR3: TGTGCCAGCAGTTTAACGGGGAGCACAGATACGCAGTATTTT. Complete variable domain (other parts from reference TRBV28 and TRBJ2-3): DVKVTQSSRYLVKRTGEKVFLECVQDMDHENMFWYRQDPGLGLRLIYFSYDVKMKEKGDIPEGYSVSREKKERFSLILESASTNQTSMYLCASSLTGSTDTQYFGPGTRLTVL.